The rows below give T cell receptor beta chains drawn from one sample of a study of CD8 T cells in Susac syndrome. TCRdb reanalysed the immunoSEQ multiplex PCR reads using MiXCR and keeps one entry per CDR3 protein. This sample has under 200,000 distinct CDR3 sequences, with roughly nine tenths found just once. The sequenced material came from CD4+ T cells from PBMCs. Receptors were obtained from a human donor with Susac syndrome. CDR3s include the opening cysteine and the closing phenylalanine or tryptophan. The D gene is left open where the match is weak. Only some rows state a clone size, as once, few, many or a class for expanded clones.

TRBV12-3/TRBV12-4	NA	TRBJ2-5	TRBD1	TGTGCCAGCAGCCCGGGACAGGGGCGCCCCCTCCAAGAGACCCAGTACTTC	CASSPGQGRPLQETQYF
TRBV20-1	NA	TRBJ1-4	TRBD1	TGCAGTGCTGACCCGCAGGGGGGCCCTAATGAAAAACTGTTTTTT	CSADPQGGPNEKLFF
TRBV29-1	NA	TRBJ1-4	NA	TGCAGCGTTGAATCAGGGAAAAAACTGTTTTTT	CSVESGKKLFF
TRBV9	once	TRBJ1-1	NA	TGTGCCAGCAGCCCACTAGATATGGGAGCTTTCTTT	CASSPLDMGAFF
TRBV24-1	NA	TRBJ2-1	NA	TGTGCCACCAGCCGGGACCCACTCATGGAGCAGTTCTTC	CATSRDPLMEQFF
TRBV1	once	TRBJ2-3	NA	TGCACCAGCAGCCAAGACACACCTATCACAGATACGCAGTATTTT	CTSSQDTPITDTQYF
TRBV30	NA	TRBJ1-6	NA	TGTGCCTGGAACAGGGCCACCTGGGGGTATTCACCCCTCCACTTT	CAWNRATWGYSPLHF
TRBV9	NA	TRBJ2-1	NA	TGTGCCAGCAGCGTAGGTGGAAATTCCTACAATGAGCAGTTCTTC	CASSVGGNSYNEQFF
TRBV3-1	NA	TRBJ1-5	TRBD1	TGTGCCAGCAGCCAAGAGGTACTGGGCAGGGGGTTTCAGCCCCAGCATTTT	CASSQEVLGRGFQPQHF
TRBV2	NA	TRBJ2-2	NA	TGTGCCAGCAGTGGGGCGGATGCGAACACCGGGGAGCTGTTTTTT	CASSGADANTGELFF
TRBV7-8	NA	TRBJ1-4	NA	TGTGCCAGCAGCTTAGTTCGGGGCCTGGGGGAAAAACTGTTTTTT	CASSLVRGLGEKLFF
TRBV7-9	NA	TRBJ2-7	NA	TGTGCCAGCAGCTTATCTAAATGGACTTGGACCCCCTACGAGCAGTACTTC	CASSLSKWTWTPYEQYF
TRBV7-8	NA	TRBJ1-5	NA	TGTGCCAGCAGCTTCGCAAGGGATCAGCCCCAGCATTTT	CASSFARDQPQHF
TRBV3-1	NA	TRBJ2-2	NA	TGTGCCAGCAGCCCCACGGGCGGTGGGGAGCTGTTTTTT	CASSPTGGGELFF
TRBV7-2	NA	TRBJ1-5	NA	TGTGCCAGCAGCTTACGGGACATCAGCAATCAGCCCCAGCATTTT	CASSLRDISNQPQHF
TRBV12-3/TRBV12-4	NA	TRBJ1-1	NA	TGTGCCAGCAGTTTAGAGGGCCCGAACACTGAAGCTTTCTTT	CASSLEGPNTEAFF
TRBV4-1	NA	TRBJ2-1	NA	TGCGCCAGCAGCCAGCCGCCCCGGGACCCCGGACGGGATGAGCAGTTCTTC	CASSQPPRDPGRDEQFF
TRBV30	NA	TRBJ1-1	NA	TGTGCCTGGAGTCGGCGGGCTGACACTGAAGCTTTCTTT	CAWSRRADTEAFF
TRBV5-1	NA	TRBJ1-3	NA	TGCGCCAGCAGCTTGAATTCTGAGGGCGCGGGAGGAAACACCATATATTTT	CASSLNSEGAGGNTIYF
TRBV19	NA	TRBJ1-3	NA	TGTGCCAGTAGCATGGGCCGGTACTCTGGAAACACCATATATTTT	CASSMGRYSGNTIYF
TRBV12-3/TRBV12-4	NA	TRBJ1-5	NA	TGTGCCAGCAGTTTTTTGTCTGGTCCTAATCAGCCCCAGCATTTT	CASSFLSGPNQPQHF
TRBV11-2	NA	TRBJ1-2	NA	TGTGCCAGCAGCTCGGTCGGGGGTTATACGCCCTATGGCTACACCTTC	CASSSVGGYTPYGYTF
TRBV3-1	NA	TRBJ1-2	NA	TGTGCCAGCAGCCAAAATCAGGAACATAACTATGGCTACACCTTC	CASSQNQEHNYGYTF
TRBV9	NA	TRBJ2-7	NA	TGTGCCAGCAGTAAAGGTAGTCGGCAGGGGACCGTCCAGGGACAGTACTTC	CASSKGSRQGTVQGQYF
TRBV30	NA	TRBJ2-2	NA	TGTGCCTGGAGGCAGGTCGCCGGGGAGCTGTTTTTT	CAWRQVAGELFF
TRBV2	NA	TRBJ2-1	NA	TGTGCCAGCAGTGATATTGTTACTTCCTACAATGAGCAGTTCTTC	CASSDIVTSYNEQFF
TRBV28	NA	TRBJ2-3	NA	TGTGCCAGCAGAACCGCACCCACAGATACGCAGTATTTT	CASRTAPTDTQYF
TRBV2	NA	TRBJ1-5	NA	TGTGCCAGCCAAGCAGAAATTAGCAATCAGCCCCAGCATTTT	CASQAEISNQPQHF
TRBV3-1	NA	TRBJ1-5	NA	TGTGCCAGCAGCCAAAACACGGGGATGCAGCCCCAGCATTTT	CASSQNTGMQPQHF
TRBV29-1	NA	TRBJ1-5	NA	TGCAGCGCCCAAGGAGGCAATCAGCCCCAGCATTTT	CSAQGGNQPQHF
TRBV19	once	TRBJ1-5	NA	TGTGCCAGTAGTACAACGCGTCGACGGGGACAGCCCCAGCATTTT	CASSTTRRRGQPQHF
TRBV20-1	NA	TRBJ1-5	NA	TGCAGTGCTAGACAGTATAGCAATCAGCCCCAGCATTTT	CSARQYSNQPQHF
TRBV18	NA	TRBJ1-5	TRBD1	TGTGCCAGCTCCCCCGGGACAGAAAATCAGCCCCAGCATTTT	CASSPGTENQPQHF
TRBV3-1	NA	TRBJ1-1	TRBD1	TGTGCCAGCAGCCAAGAAGACAGGGCACCTGAAGCTTTCTTT	CASSQEDRAPEAFF
TRBV7-9	NA	TRBJ2-7	TRBD2	TGTGCCAGCAGCTTACCGACTAGCGGCAGCTACGAGCAGTACTTC	CASSLPTSGSYEQYF
TRBV29-1	NA	TRBJ2-5	TRBD2	TGCAGCGTTGAAGAAGAGGAGACTAGCGGGGGGTGGCAGACCCAGTACTTC	CSVEEEETSGGWQTQYF
TRBV16	NA	TRBJ1-5	TRBD1	TGTGCCAGCAGCGGCCGGGACAGGGGAGTAAATCAGCCCCAGCATTTT	CASSGRDRGVNQPQHF
TRBV5-6	NA	TRBJ2-7	NA	TGTGCCAGCAGCTCCGTTGGGGGCATCTACGAGCAGTACTTC	CASSSVGGIYEQYF
TRBV29-1	NA	TRBJ2-1	NA	TGCAGCGTTTACGCTCGTCTGGGTGAGCAGTTCTTC	CSVYARLGEQFF
TRBV27	NA	TRBJ2-5	NA	TGTGCCAGCAGTTCCAGGGGAGGGCGGGGAGAGACCCAGTACTTC	CASSSRGGRGETQYF
TRBV20-1	NA	TRBJ1-4	NA	TGCAGTGCTAGTCAGGCCGGGGGGGTCACTGAAAAACTGTTTTTT	CSASQAGGVTEKLFF
TRBV19	NA	TRBJ2-7	TRBD1	TGTGCCAGTAGGGACGGGACAGCGTCCTACGAGCAGTACTTC	CASRDGTASYEQYF
TRBV5-1	NA	TRBJ2-7	NA	TGCGCCAGCAGCACGGAGGAGGGGAAGATCTACGAGCAGTACTTC	CASSTEEGKIYEQYF
TRBV7-9	NA	TRBJ2-1	NA	TGTGCCAGCAGCCACGGGCAGTACAATGAGCAGTTCTTC	CASSHGQYNEQFF
TRBV28	NA	TRBJ1-1	NA	TGTGCCAGCAGTCTAAAACAGGGTAAAGCTTTCTTT	CASSLKQGKAFF
TRBV30	once	TRBJ2-3	NA	TGTGCCTTGGAGTGGGCGGGGGCCACAGATACGCAGTATTTT	CALEWAGATDTQYF
TRBV9	NA	TRBJ1-2	NA	TGTGCCAGCAGCGTAGTTCCCAGGGACTATGGCTACACCTTC	CASSVVPRDYGYTF
TRBV6-1	NA	TRBJ2-7	TRBD2	TGTGCCAGCAGTGAAGCGCTGTTTAGCGGGAGATTCCACGAGCAGTACTTC	CASSEALFSGRFHEQYF
TRBV4-2	NA	TRBJ2-3	TRBD2	TGTGCCAGCAGCCAAGAGCTAGCGGGGGGGTCTGATACGCAGTATTTT	CASSQELAGGSDTQYF
TRBV27	NA	TRBJ2-7	NA	TGTGCCAGCAGTTCCTTGGGCGAGCAGTACTTC	CASSSLGEQYF
TRBV28	NA	TRBJ1-2	NA	TGTGCCAGCAGCACGGGGAGTACTAACTATGGCTACACCTTC	CASSTGSTNYGYTF
TRBV12-3/TRBV12-4	few	TRBJ2-7	NA	TGTGCCAGCAGCCCCGGAGGTACTAGAAAGGGCGAGCAGTACTTC	CASSPGGTRKGEQYF
TRBV29-1	NA	TRBJ1-1	NA	TGCAGCCCTGTGGTTGGTACTGAAGCTTTCTTT	CSPVVGTEAFF